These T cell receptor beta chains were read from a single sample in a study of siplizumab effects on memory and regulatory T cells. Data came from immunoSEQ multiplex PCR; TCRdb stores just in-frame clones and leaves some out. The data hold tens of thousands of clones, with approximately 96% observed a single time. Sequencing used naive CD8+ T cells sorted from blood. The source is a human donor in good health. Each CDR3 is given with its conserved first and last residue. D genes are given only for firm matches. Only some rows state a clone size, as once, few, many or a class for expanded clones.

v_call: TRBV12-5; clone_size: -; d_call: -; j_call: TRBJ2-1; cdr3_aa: CASGFAGNNEQFF; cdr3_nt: TGTGCTAGTGGTTTTGCCGGGAACAATGAGCAGTTCTTC
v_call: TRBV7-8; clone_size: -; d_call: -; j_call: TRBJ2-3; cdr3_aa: CASSLPPTDTQYF; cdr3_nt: TGTGCCAGCAGCTTGCCCCCCACAGATACGCAGTATTTT
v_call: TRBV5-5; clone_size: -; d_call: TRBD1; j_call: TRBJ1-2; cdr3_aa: CASSFYPPGQGASGYTF; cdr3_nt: TGTGCCAGCAGTTTTTACCCTCCGGGACAGGGGGCTAGTGGCTACACCTTC
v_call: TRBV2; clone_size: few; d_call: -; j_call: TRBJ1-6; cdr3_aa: CASSAGGSSSPLHF; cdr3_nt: TGTGCCAGCAGTGCGGGGGGAAGTAGTTCACCCCTCCACTTT
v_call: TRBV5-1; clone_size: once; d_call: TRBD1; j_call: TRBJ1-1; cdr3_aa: CASSPRDSYTEAFF; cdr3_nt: TGCGCCAGCAGCCCCCGGGACAGTTACACTGAAGCTTTCTTT
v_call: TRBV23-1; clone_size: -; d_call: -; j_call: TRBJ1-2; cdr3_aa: CASSQSINSGYTF; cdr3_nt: TGCGCCAGCAGTCAATCAATTAACAGTGGCTACACCTTC
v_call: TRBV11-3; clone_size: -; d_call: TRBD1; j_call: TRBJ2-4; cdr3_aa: CASSPGTGLSDIQYF; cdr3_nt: TGTGCCAGCAGCCCCGGGACAGGGTTATCCGACATTCAGTACTTC
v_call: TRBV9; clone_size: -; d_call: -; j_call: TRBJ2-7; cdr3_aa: CASSVVTTGLTSYEQYF; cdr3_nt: TGTGCCAGCAGCGTAGTGACCACGGGACTGACCTCCTACGAGCAGTACTTC
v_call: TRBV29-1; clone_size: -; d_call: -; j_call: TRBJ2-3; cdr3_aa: CSSQALTSTDTQYF; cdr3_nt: TGCAGCAGTCAAGCGCTAACTAGCACAGATACGCAGTATTTT
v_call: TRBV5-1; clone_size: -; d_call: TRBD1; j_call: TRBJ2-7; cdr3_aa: CASSNRDRGMDEQYF; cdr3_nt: TGCGCCAGCAGCAACCGGGACAGGGGGATGGACGAGCAGTACTTC
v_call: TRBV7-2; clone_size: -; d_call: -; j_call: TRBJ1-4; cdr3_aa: CASSPTGLKLFF; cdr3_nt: TGTGCCAGCAGCCCGACAGGCCTAAAACTGTTTTTT
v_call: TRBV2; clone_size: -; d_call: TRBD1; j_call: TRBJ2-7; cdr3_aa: CASSDRDRGYEQYF; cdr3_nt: TGTGCCAGCAGCGACCGGGACAGGGGGTACGAGCAGTACTTC
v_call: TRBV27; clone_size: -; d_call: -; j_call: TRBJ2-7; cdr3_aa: CASSPGAVYEQYF; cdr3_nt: TGTGCCAGCAGTCCGGGGGCCGTCTACGAGCAGTACTTC
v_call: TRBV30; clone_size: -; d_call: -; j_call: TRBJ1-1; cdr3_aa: CACSGPQNTEAFF; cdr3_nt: TGTGCCTGCTCGGGACCTCAGAACACTGAAGCTTTCTTT
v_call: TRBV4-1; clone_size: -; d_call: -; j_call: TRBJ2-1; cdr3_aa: CASSQEGPGSGYNEQFF; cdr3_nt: TGCGCCAGCAGCCAAGAGGGCCCCGGCTCCGGTTACAATGAGCAGTTCTTC
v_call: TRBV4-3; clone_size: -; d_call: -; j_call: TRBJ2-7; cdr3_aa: CASSQDTGPFYEQYF; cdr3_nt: TGCGCCAGCAGCCAAGACACAGGGCCGTTTTACGAGCAGTACTTC
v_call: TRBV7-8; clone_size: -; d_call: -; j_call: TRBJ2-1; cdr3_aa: CASSFLTGGSYNEQFF; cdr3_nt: TGTGCCAGCAGCTTCCTTACCGGGGGATCCTACAATGAGCAGTTCTTC
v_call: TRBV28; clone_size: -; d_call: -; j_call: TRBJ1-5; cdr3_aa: CASSLEFSQPQHF; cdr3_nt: TGTGCCAGCAGTTTAGAGTTTTCCCAGCCCCAGCATTTT
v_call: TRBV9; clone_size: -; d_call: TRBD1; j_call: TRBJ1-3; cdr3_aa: CASSEEGTGENTIYF; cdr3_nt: TGTGCCAGCAGCGAGGAGGGGACAGGAGAAAACACCATATATTTT
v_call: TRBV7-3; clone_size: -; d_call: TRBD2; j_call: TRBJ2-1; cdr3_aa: CASSWISGGGNEQFF; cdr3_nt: TGTGCCAGCAGCTGGATTAGCGGGGGAGGTAATGAGCAGTTCTTC
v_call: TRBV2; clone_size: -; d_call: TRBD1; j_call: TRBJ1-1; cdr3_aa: CASSYGQENTEAFF; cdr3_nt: TGTGCCAGCAGTTACGGACAGGAGAACACTGAAGCTTTCTTT
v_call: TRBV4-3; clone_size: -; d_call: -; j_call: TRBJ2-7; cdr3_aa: CASSQDRSYEQYF; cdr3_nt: TGCGCCAGCAGCCAAGACCGCTCCTACGAGCAGTACTTC
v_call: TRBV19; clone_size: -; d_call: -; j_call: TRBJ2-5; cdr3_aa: CASTPGSPFGETQYF; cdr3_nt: TGTGCCAGTACCCCAGGAAGCCCGTTCGGAGAGACCCAGTACTTC
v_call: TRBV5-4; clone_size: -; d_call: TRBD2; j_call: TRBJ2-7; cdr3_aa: CASSAPSGGQEEQYF; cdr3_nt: TGTGCCAGCAGCGCTCCTAGCGGGGGGCAAGAGGAGCAGTACTTC
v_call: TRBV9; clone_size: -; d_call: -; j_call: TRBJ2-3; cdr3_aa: CASSAGPRGGDTQYF; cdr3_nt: TGTGCCAGCAGCGCGGGGCCCCGAGGTGGAGATACGCAGTATTTT
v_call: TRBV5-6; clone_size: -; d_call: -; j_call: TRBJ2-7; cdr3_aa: CASSLGAPGEQYF; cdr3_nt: TGTGCCAGCAGCTTGGGGGCCCCGGGCGAGCAGTACTTC
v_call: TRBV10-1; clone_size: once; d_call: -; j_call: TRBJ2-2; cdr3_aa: CASSSSGELFF; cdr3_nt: TGCGCCAGCAGTTCATCCGGGGAGCTGTTTTTT
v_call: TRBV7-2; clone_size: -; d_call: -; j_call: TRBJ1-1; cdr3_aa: CASSLVVNTEAFF; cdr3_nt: TGTGCCAGCAGCTTAGTCGTGAACACTGAAGCTTTCTTT
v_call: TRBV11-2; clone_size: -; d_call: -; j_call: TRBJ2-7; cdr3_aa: CASSLAIYEQYF; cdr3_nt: TGTGCCAGCAGCTTAGCAATCTACGAGCAGTACTTC
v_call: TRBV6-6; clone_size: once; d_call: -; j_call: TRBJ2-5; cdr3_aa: CASSPSAIQETQYF; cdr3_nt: TGTGCCAGCAGCCCATCCGCGATACAAGAGACCCAGTACTTC
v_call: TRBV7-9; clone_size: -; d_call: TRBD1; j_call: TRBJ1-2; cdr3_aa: CASSLVTGDYGYTF; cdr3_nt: TGTGCCAGCAGCTTAGTGACAGGGGACTATGGCTACACCTTC
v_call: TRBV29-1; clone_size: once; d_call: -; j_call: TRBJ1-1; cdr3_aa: CSVDTVTGPVTEAFF; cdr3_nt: TGCAGCGTTGATACCGTCACAGGGCCGGTTACTGAAGCTTTCTTT
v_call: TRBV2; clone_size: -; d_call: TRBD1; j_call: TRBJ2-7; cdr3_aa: CASTGQSDEQYF; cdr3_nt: TGTGCCAGCACGGGACAGTCCGACGAGCAGTACTTC
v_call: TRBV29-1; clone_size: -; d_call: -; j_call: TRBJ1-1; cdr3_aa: CSATGGLDTEAFF; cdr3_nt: TGCAGCGCCACGGGAGGGTTGGACACTGAAGCTTTCTTT
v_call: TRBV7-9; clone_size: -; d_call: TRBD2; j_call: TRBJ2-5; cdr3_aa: CASSSTSGGIPQETQYF; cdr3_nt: TGTGCCAGCAGCTCGACTAGCGGGGGGATCCCACAAGAGACCCAGTACTTC
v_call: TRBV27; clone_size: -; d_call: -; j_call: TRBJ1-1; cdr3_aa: CASSHVMGGTEAFF; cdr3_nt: TGTGCCAGCAGCCACGTTATGGGGGGCACTGAAGCTTTCTTT
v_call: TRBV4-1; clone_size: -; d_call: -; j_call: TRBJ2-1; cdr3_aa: CASSHQGGLSNEQFF; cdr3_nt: TGCGCCAGCAGCCATCAAGGGGGACTCTCCAATGAGCAGTTCTTC
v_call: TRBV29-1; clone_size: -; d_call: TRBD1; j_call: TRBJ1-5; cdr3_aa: CSVQEDRGQPQHF; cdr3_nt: TGCAGCGTACAGGAAGACAGGGGGCAGCCCCAGCATTTT
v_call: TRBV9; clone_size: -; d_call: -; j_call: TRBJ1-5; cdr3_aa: CASSVEDGFQPQHF; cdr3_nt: TGTGCCAGCAGCGTAGAGGATGGTTTTCAGCCCCAGCATTTT
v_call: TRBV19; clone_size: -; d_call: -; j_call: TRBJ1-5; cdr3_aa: CASSIGRQPQHF; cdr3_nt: TGTGCCAGTAGTATAGGTCGCCAGCCCCAGCATTTT
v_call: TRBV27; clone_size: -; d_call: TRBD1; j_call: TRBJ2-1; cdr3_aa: CASRRDRVSEQFF; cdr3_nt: TGTGCCAGCAGACGAGACAGGGTGAGTGAGCAGTTCTTC
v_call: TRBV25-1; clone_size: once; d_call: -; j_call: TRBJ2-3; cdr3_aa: CASSGGMLGGPTDTQYF; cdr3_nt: TGTGCCAGCAGTGGGGGTATGTTGGGAGGACCCACAGATACGCAGTATTTT
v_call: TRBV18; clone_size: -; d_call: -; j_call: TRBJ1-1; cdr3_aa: CASSRGESTEAFF; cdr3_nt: TGTGCCAGCTCTAGAGGGGAGAGCACTGAAGCTTTCTTT
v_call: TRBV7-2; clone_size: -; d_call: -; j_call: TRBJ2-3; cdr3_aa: CASSRDFSPTDTQYF; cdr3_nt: TGTGCCAGCAGCCGGGACTTCTCCCCCACAGATACGCAGTATTTT
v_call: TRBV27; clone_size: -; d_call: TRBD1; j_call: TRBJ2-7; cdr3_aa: CASSFQGGTGPLEQYF; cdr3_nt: TGTGCCAGCAGTTTTCAAGGGGGGACAGGCCCACTGGAGCAGTACTTC
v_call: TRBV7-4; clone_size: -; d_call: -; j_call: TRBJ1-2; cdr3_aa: CASSLVVHNAYTF; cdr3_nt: TGTGCCAGCAGCTTAGTTGTTCATAACGCCTACACCTTC
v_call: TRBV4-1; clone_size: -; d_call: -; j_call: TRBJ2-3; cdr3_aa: CASSQDSEDRPADTQYF; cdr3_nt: TGCGCCAGCAGCCAAGATTCTGAGGACCGACCAGCAGATACGCAGTATTTT
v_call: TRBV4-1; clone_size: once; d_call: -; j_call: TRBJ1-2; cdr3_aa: CASSRGGASEGVGGYTF; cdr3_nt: TGCGCCAGCAGCCGCGGCGGTGCAAGCGAAGGGGTAGGTGGCTACACCTTC
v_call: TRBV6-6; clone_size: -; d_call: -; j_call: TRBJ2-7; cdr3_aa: CASTAGSYEQYF; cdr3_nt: TGTGCCAGCACCGCAGGATCCTACGAGCAGTACTTC
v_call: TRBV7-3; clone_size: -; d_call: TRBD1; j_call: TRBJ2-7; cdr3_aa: CASSPGQGEQYF; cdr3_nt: TGTGCCAGCAGCCCAGGACAGGGCGAGCAGTACTTC